The subject of this entry is one T cell receptor (beta chain). Germline CDR1 and CDR2: SQVTM and ANQGSEA. The V gene end was trimmed by 4 bases and the J gene end by 2 bases; junction bases not matched to a gene: 17. This CDR3 has 18 residues. Sequencing used immunoSEQ multiplex PCR; TCRdb keeps in-frame clones, though not all of them. The table records some 45,000 clones, 90% to 95% of them present only once. These data originate in a study of cytomegalovirus exposure and HLA in healthy donors. The source of this sequence is a man younger than 35 in good health and CMV-seronegative. The sequencing sample was made of PBMCs. The chain recombines TRBV29-1 with TRBJ2-3; 8 bases map to TRBD2. CDR3 DNA sequence: TGCAGCGTTGCGGGGGGGCTAGCGGGCCTTTCCCTCACAGATACGCAGTATTTT. This translates into CSVAGGLAGLSLTDTQYF.